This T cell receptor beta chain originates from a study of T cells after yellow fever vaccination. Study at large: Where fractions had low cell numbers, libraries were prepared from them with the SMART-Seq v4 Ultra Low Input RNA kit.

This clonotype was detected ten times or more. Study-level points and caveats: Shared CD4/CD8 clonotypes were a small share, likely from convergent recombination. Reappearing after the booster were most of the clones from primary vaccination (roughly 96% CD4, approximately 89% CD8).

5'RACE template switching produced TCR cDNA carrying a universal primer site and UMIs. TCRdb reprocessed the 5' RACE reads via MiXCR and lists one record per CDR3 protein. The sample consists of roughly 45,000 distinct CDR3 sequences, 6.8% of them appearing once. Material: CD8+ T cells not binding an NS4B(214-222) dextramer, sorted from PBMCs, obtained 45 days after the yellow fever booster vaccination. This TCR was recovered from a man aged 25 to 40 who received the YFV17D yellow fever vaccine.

In DNA form, the CDR3 reads TGTGCCAGCAGCATGTTTACCTTGGGGGTCGATACGCAGTATTTT. Protein product: CASSMFTLGVDTQYF. The chain links TRBV7-2 to TRBJ2-3; D assignment may be TRBD1 or TRBD2 (5 bases each). Germline V gives CDR1 SGHTA, CDR2 FQGNSA. The V and J ends lost 5 bases and 6 bases respectively, with 18 bases between them. This CDR3 has 15 residues. The complete variable domain, with remaining parts taken from reference TRBV7-2 and TRBJ2-3, reads GAGVSQSPSNKVTEKGKDVELRCDPISGHTALYWYRQSLGQGLEFLIYFQGNSAPDKSGLPSDRFSAERTGGSVSTLTIQRTQQEDSAVYLCASSMFTLGVDTQYFGPGTRLTVL.